One and the same sample provided the 29 T cell receptor beta chains below, sequenced in a study of blood T cells in healthy people across ages. For the second PCR, which ran for about 7 to 11 cycles, a sample-barcoded 5' primer and a J-beta primer mix were used. TCRdb reprocessed the 5' RACE reads with MiXCR, giving one entry per CDR3 protein. The table has about 620,000 distinct CDR3 sequences, around 52% seen once; the top ten hold roughly 14%. Sequencing was done on a sample of blood. The receptors derive from a woman older than 75 in good health.

This clonotype has more than one count but fewer than ten. V usage is TRBV27 and J usage is TRBJ1-5; the D is unclear. Germline V gene sequence: CDR1 MNHEY, CDR2 SMNVEV (reference sequence). The V and J ends lost 7 bases and 0 bases respectively, with 16 bases between them. The CDR3 length is 16 residues. The CDR3 here is CASTQRYSYSNQPQHF. As DNA, the CDR3 is TGTGCCAGCACCCAACGGTACAGTTATAGCAATCAGCCCCAGCATTTT.

This clonotype was seen a single time. This chain connects TRBV7-8 to TRBJ2-1, with D possibly TRBD2 on 5 matching bases. V was shortened by 8 bases and J by 3 bases, with 8 bases between the two germline ends. The V gene's germline CDR1 is SGHVS and CDR2 FQNEAQ. CDR3 length: 12 residues. The chain's CDR3 is CASSGDYNEQFF. The CDR3 nucleotides read TGTGCCAGCTCCGGGGACTACAATGAGCAGTTCTTC.

As concerns this clonotype: A clone one base away is much larger, so this may be a read error. The V and J genes are TRBV20-1 and TRBJ2-1; D unclear. The CDR3 sequence is 13 residues long. Germline V gene lookup returns CDR1 DFQATT and CDR2 SNEGSKA (reference sequence). The V end was cut by 7 bases, the J end by 8 bases, with 18 bases between. The CDR3 loop reads CSVARTEQYEQFF. CDR3 DNA sequence: TGCAGTGTCGCCAGGACCGAGCAGTATGAGCAGTTCTTC.

With respect to this clonotype: This may stem from a read error, because a much larger clone lies one nucleotide away. The J gene is TRBJ2-3, the V gene TRBV7-2, with D possibly being TRBD2 (7 bases). This CDR3 is 15 amino acids long. Germline loops: CDR1 SGHTA, CDR2 FQGNSA. The CDR3 region has the DNA TGTGCCGGCAGCCCCCCGACAGCGGGACAAGATACGCAGTATTTT. It encodes CAGSPPTAGQDTQYF. Full variable domain (rest looked up from reference TRBV7-2 and TRBJ2-3): GAGVSQSPSNKVTEKGKDVELRCDPISGHTALYWYRQSLGQGLEFLIYFQGNSAPDKSGLPSDRFSAERTGGSVSTLTIQRTQQEDSAVYLCAGSPPTAGQDTQYFGPGTRLTVL.

The chain couples TRBV6-5 to TRBJ2-1; 7 bases fit TRBD1. The junction had 13 bases not matched to a gene; V was cut back by 5 bases and J by 6 bases. The germline V gene has CDR1 MNHEY and CDR2 SVGAGI. The CDR3 sequence is 16 residues long. The CDR3 sequence is CASSTRHRQGSNEQFF. The CDR3 DNA sequence: TGTGCCAGCAGTACGAGACACCGACAGGGTTCCAATGAGCAGTTCTTC.

There are many counts of this clonotype. The CDR3 sequence: CSVGTDKINEQFF. In DNA form, the CDR3 reads TGCAGCGTTGGAACGGACAAAATCAATGAGCAGTTCTTC. The chain employs TRBV29-1 and TRBJ2-1, with D tentatively TRBD1 (5 bases). CDR3 length: 13 residues. Trimming left V 4 bases short and J 6 bases short, with 13 bases between. Germline V lookup: CDR1 SQVTM, CDR2 ANQGSEA.

The chain combines TRBV9 with TRBJ2-1, with 7 bases identical to TRBD2. Germline CDR1 and CDR2: SGDLS and YYNGEE. The trim removed 2 bases at V and 7 bases at J, leaving 9 bases unmatched. The CDR3 is 15 residues long. The CDR3 bases are TGTGCCAGCAGCGTTTGGGGGGGTGGGGGGAATGAGCAGTTCTTC. Protein product: CASSVWGGGGNEQFF.

This clonotype has a count of ten or more. V gene TRBV5-1 combines with J gene TRBJ2-1, with D uncertain. V dropped 0 bases and J dropped 10 bases, with 5 bases sitting between them. In germline, CDR1 is SGHRS, CDR2 YFSETQ. This CDR3 is built from 11 residues. Here the CDR3 DNA reads TGCGCCAGCAGCTTGGAGACGGAGCAGTTCTTC. Translation gives CASSLETEQFF. The complete variable domain, with remaining parts taken from reference TRBV5-1 and TRBJ2-1, reads KAGVTQTPRYLIKTRGQQVTLSCSPISGHRSVSWYQQTPGQGLQFLFEYFSETQRNKGNFPGRFSGRQFSNSRSEMNVSTLELGDSALYLCASSLETEQFFGPGTRLTVL.

The chain uses TRBV9 and TRBJ1-4; tentatively, D is TRBD1 (5 bases). Deletions cut 0 bases from V and 0 bases from J, with 12 bases between. The CDR3 loop spans 17 amino acids. CDR1 and CDR2 from the germline V gene are SGDLS and YYNGEE. DNA for the CDR3: TGTGCCAGCAGCGTAGGGGTCCGGACAACAACTAATGAAAAACTGTTTTTT. Translated: CASSVGVRTTTNEKLFF.

This clonotype came up many times. The CDR3 DNA sequence: TGTGCCAGCAGTGCAGGAACCTTTGGAGAGACCCAGTACTTC. The encoded protein is CASSAGTFGETQYF. The chain has TRBV6-1 and TRBJ2-5, with D unresolved. This CDR3 comprises 14 residues. The ends were cut back, 4 bases at V and 4 bases at J, with 13 bases in the middle. Germline lookup yields CDR1 MNHNS and CDR2 SASEGT.

V usage is TRBV6-6 and J usage is TRBJ1-2; D is uncertain. The CDR3 extends over 10 amino acids. From germline, CDR1 is MNHNY and CDR2 SVGAGI (reference sequence). Trimming removed 6 bases from V and 7 bases from J, with 6 bases in between. The CDR3: CASSEGGYTF. The CDR3 nucleotides read TGTGCCAGCAGCGAGGGTGGCTACACCTTC.

The V and J genes are TRBV5-1 and TRBJ1-1; tentatively, D is TRBD1 (6 bases). Germline V gene lookup returns CDR1 SGHRS and CDR2 YFSETQ. This CDR3 region has 14 residues. Trimming removed 0 bases at V and 3 bases at J, with 9 bases between. DNA of the CDR3: TGCGCCAGCAGCTTGGACAGGGTGGACACTGAAGCTTTCTTT. Translated, it gives CASSLDRVDTEAFF.

Details on this clonotype: At one of its ends the junction is not consistent with the germline gene, which may arise from a read error. This chain joins TRBV10-2 and TRBJ2-1, with D unresolved. Germline V gene lookup returns CDR1 WSHSY and CDR2 SAAADI. The CDR3 length is 13 residues. CDR3 nucleotides: TGCGCCAGCAGGTTGAGCTCCTCCAATGAGCAGTTCTTC. This gives the protein CASRLSSSNEQFF.

This clonotype was recorded a few times. This sequence joins TRBV5-1 and TRBJ1-5; no definite D call. Per germline, CDR1 SGHRS and CDR2 YFSETQ. The CDR3 has 13 residues. V lost 4 bases, J lost 5 bases, and 10 bases lay in between. The CDR3 nucleotides read TGCGCCAGCAGCGTGCATTTCGATCAGCCCCAGCATTTT. Its protein is CASSVHFDQPQHF.

This rearrangement joins TRBV7-9 to TRBJ2-1; TRBD1 might be the D (6 bases). The V end lost 2 bases, the J end lost 13 bases, and 24 bases lay between the germline ends. The CDR3 contains 16 residues. CDR1 is SEHNR, CDR2 FQNEAQ, per germline (reference sequence). In DNA, the CDR3 is TGTGCCAGCAGCTTACCCAGGGACAAACTGAAAGAGACCCAGTTCTTC. Protein: CASSLPRDKLKETQFF.

This chain joins TRBV20-1 and TRBJ2-4; 8 bases are a match to TRBD2. Gene TRBJ2-7 matches the end of the DNA better, so the J call may be wrong. The germline CDR1 and CDR2 sequences are DFQATT and SNEGSKA (reference sequence). The CDR3 length is 14 residues. The CDR3 DNA follows: TGCAGTGCAAGGGTCGGGGGGGAGGCAAACGAGCAGTACTTC. It codes for CSARVGGEANEQYF.

This clonotype was detected many times. The genes are TRBV6-5 and TRBJ1-2; 7 positions agree with TRBD1. This CDR3 region has 15 residues. The germline V gene has CDR1 MNHEY and CDR2 SVGAGI. V was clipped by 0 bases and J by 8 bases; unmatched bases: 9. The CDR3 region has the DNA TGTGCCAGCAGTTACTCGAGCCACAGGGGAGGCGGCTACACCTTC. Encoded protein: CASSYSSHRGGGYTF.

This clonotype was picked up many times. V usage is TRBV28 and J usage is TRBJ2-1; 7 bases fit TRBD1. The CDR3 spans 12 residues. Germline V CDR1 and CDR2: MDHEN, SYDVKM. Trimming took 9 bases from V and 8 from J; bases not matched to a gene: 7. The CDR3: CASRQGRHEQFF. CDR3 coding DNA: TGTGCCAGTCGACAGGGACGGCATGAGCAGTTCTTC.

J is TRBJ1-5 and V is TRBV6-1; possible D gene TRBD1, 5 bases. Germline V CDR1 and CDR2: MNHNS, SASEGT. The CDR3 has 15 residues. With 3 bases removed from V and 1 base from J, the gap between germline ends came to 10 bases. CDR3 DNA sequence: TGTGCCAGCAGTGATAATGCAGGGAGCAATCAGCCCCAGCATTTT. The encoded protein is CASSDNAGSNQPQHF.

This clonotype has a handful of counts. In nucleotides, the CDR3 is TGTGCCAGCAGCTCCTTAACGGGATCCGGGGCTTTCTTT. This encodes CASSSLTGSGAFF. The chain employs TRBV7-9 and TRBJ1-1; the D is unclear. The V end was cut by 4 bases, the J end by 11 bases, with 17 bases between. Germline CDR1 is SEHNR and CDR2 is FQNEAQ (reference sequence). The CDR3 has 13 residues.

This clonotype has just a few counts. The genes are TRBV7-9 and TRBJ1-4, with D uncertain. V dropped 5 bases and J dropped 2 bases, with 12 bases sitting between them. This CDR3 region has 15 residues. Germline CDR1 is SEHNR and CDR2 is FQNEAQ (reference sequence). The CDR3 is CASSTYSSTNEKLFF. The CDR3 coding sequence is TGTGCCAGCAGCACTTACAGCTCCACTAATGAAAAACTGTTTTTT.

The chain couples TRBV6-6 to TRBJ2-2; 13 bases line up with TRBD2. Germline CDR1 is MNHNY and CDR2 is SVGAGI (reference sequence). The ends lost 5 bases at V and 4 bases at J; junction bases unmatched: 7. The CDR3 consists of 17 residues. The CDR3 nucleotides are TGTGCCAGCAGTCCACTAGCGGGGGGGCCCGGCACCGGGGAGCTGTTTTTT. Translation gives CASSPLAGGPGTGELFF.

This clonotype has a handful of counts. The V and J genes are TRBV5-1 and TRBJ2-3; D may be TRBD1 (7 bases). The CDR3 is made up of 15 amino acids. Trimming left V 5 bases short and J 0 bases short, with 13 bases between. From germline, CDR1 is SGHRS and CDR2 YFSETQ. CDR3 in amino acids: CASRRDSSSTDTQYF. CDR3 DNA: TGCGCCAGCAGGCGGGACAGCTCTAGCACAGATACGCAGTATTTT.

The chain uses TRBV19 and TRBJ2-3; D is perhaps TRBD1 or TRBD2 (5 bases each). The germline V gene encodes CDR1 LNHDA and CDR2 SQIVND (reference sequence). Trimming left V 4 bases short and J 0 bases short, with 11 bases between. This CDR3 comprises 15 residues. The CDR3 DNA reads TGTGCCAGTAGTAAGACAGACTATAGCACAGATACGCAGTATTTT. Translated: CASSKTDYSTDTQYF. Combining the CDR3 with reference TRBV19 and TRBJ2-3 gives the whole variable domain DGGITQSPKYLFRKEGQNVTLSCEQNLNHDAMYWYRQDPGQGLRLIYYSQIVNDFQKGDIAEGYSVSREKKESFPLTVTSAQKNPTAFYLCASSKTDYSTDTQYFGPGTRLTVL.

Comments on this clonotype: This may be a read error, as it is one base from a much larger clone. The rearrangement joins TRBV7-3 to TRBJ1-2; the D gene is possibly TRBD1 (5 bases). The CDR3 has 13 amino acids. CDR1 is SGHTA and CDR2 is FQGTGA in the germline V gene. The CDR3 spells CASSPTGLYDYTF. CDR3 nucleotides: TGTGCCAGCAGCCCAACAGGTTTATATGACTACACCTTC.

This chain connects TRBV7-2 to TRBJ2-5, with 9 bases aligning to TRBD2. The V segment lost 3 bases and the J segment 5 bases; nucleotides outside the gene matches: 7. The CDR3 contains 15 residues. Per the germline V gene, CDR1 is SGHTA and CDR2 is FQGNSA. DNA of the CDR3: TGTGCCAGCAGCTTTTCTAGCGGGGACGCGGAGACCCAGTACTTC. Translation gives CASSFSSGDAETQYF.

About this clonotype: This may come from a read error, since a much larger clone is one base off. The V and J genes are TRBV2 and TRBJ2-1; D remains unclear. The J call is doubtful: the DNA matches TRBJ2-7 better. The germline CDR1 and CDR2 sequences are SNHLY and FYNNEI. This CDR3 comprises 13 residues. CDR3 coding DNA: TGTGCCAGCAGAATTAGCAGAAACAATGAGCAGTACTTC. Translation: CASRISRNNEQYF.

The V call is TRBV28, the J call TRBJ2-7; either TRBD1 or TRBD2 may supply D (5 bases each). The CDR3 sequence is 16 residues long. V was shortened by 4 bases and J by 6 bases, with 22 bases between the two germline ends. From germline, CDR1 is MDHEN and CDR2 SYDVKM. The CDR3 DNA follows: TGTGCCAGCAGTTCCCCTGGGGACGGCCTCTCTTCCGAGCAGTACTTC. It translates to CASSSPGDGLSSEQYF.

The CDR3 DNA follows: TGCGCCAGCAGCTTGACTAGCGGAGCCCAATACGAGCAGTACTTC. Protein sequence: CASSLTSGAQYEQYF. This rearrangement joins TRBV5-1 to TRBJ2-4; TRBD2 matches at 8 bases. The J call may be faulty, since TRBJ2-7 better matches the DNA end. This CDR3 region has 15 residues. CDR1 and CDR2 from the germline V gene are SGHRS and YFSETQ.